Below are 26 T cell receptor beta chains sequenced from a single sample in a study of shared clonotypes between healthy human individuals. Profiled with immunoSEQ multiplex PCR; TCRdb holds only in-frame clones, not every one. Among more than 2 million clones listed, roughly 95% were seen once. Specimen: naive CD4+ T cells sorted from blood. Subset reported: CD45RA+ positively selected. The receptors were sampled from a man younger than 35 in good health.

The chain is built from TRBV4-3 and TRBJ2-7; TRBD1 is a possible D gene (5 bases). Trimming cost V 1 base and J 2 bases, with 18 bases left between them. CDR1 is LGHNA and CDR2 is YSLEER in the germline V gene. This CDR3 has 17 amino acids. The CDR3: CASSQGRLLTATYEQYF. The CDR3 nucleotides are TGCGCCAGCAGCCAAGGTAGGCTTTTGACAGCTACCTACGAGCAGTACTTC.

V and J are TRBV29-1 and TRBJ2-7; tentatively, D is TRBD1 (6 bases). Germline V CDR1 and CDR2: SQVTM, ANQGSEA. The CDR3 is 14 amino acids. The V end was cut by 6 bases, the J end by 1 base, with 16 bases between. The CDR3: CSVAYREHSYEQYF. As DNA, the CDR3 is TGCAGCGTCGCGTACAGGGAACATTCCTACGAGCAGTACTTC.

The CDR3 is CAWSSIAVRDQYF. CDR3 nucleotide sequence: TGTGCCTGGAGTTCCATAGCGGTCAGGGACCAGTACTTC. The chain combines TRBV30 with TRBJ2-5, with D possibly TRBD2 on 6 matching bases. This CDR3 has 13 amino acids. From germline, CDR1 is GTSNPN and CDR2 SVGIG (reference sequence). V lost 2 bases and J lost 10, with 17 bases in between.

V and J are TRBV4-1 and TRBJ1-6; 7 nucleotides match TRBD1. There are 15 residues in the CDR3. J gave up 8 bases and V 4 bases, and 8 bases lay outside the gene matches. Germline CDR1 MGHRA, CDR2 YSYEKL. The CDR3 sequence: CASSPWGQQYSPLHF. The CDR3 nucleotides are TGCGCCAGCAGCCCTTGGGGACAGCAATATTCACCCCTCCACTTT.

The chain carries TRBV27 and TRBJ2-7; D might be TRBD1 or TRBD2, each matching 5 bases. Trimming removed 6 bases from V and 2 bases from J, with 11 bases in between. Germline-derived CDR1 and CDR2 are MNHEY and SMNVEV (reference sequence). This CDR3 has 13 amino acids. Here the CDR3 reads CASRGEGTYEQYF. As DNA, the CDR3 is TGTGCCAGCAGGGGAGAGGGGACCTACGAGCAGTACTTC.

V is TRBV7-8 and J is TRBJ2-2; D is undetermined. The germline gives CDR1 SGHVS, CDR2 FQNEAQ. The CDR3 runs to 14 residues. Trimming took 5 bases from V and 1 from J, leaving 8 bases between them. CDR3 sequence: CASSTPQNTGELFF. For the CDR3, the DNA is TGTGCCAGCAGCACACCACAGAACACCGGGGAGCTGTTTTTT.

The rearrangement links TRBV2 to TRBJ1-1, with a possible D match to TRBD1 (6 bases). V shed 7 bases and J shed 1 base, with 10 bases lying between them. CDR1 is SNHLY and CDR2 is FYNNEI in the germline V gene. The CDR3 runs 13 residues. Written as DNA, the CDR3 is TGTGCCAGCATGCGGGACACGAACACTGAAGCTTTCTTT. Its translation is CASMRDTNTEAFF.

V gene TRBV11-2 combines with J gene TRBJ2-1, with TRBD2 identical over 9 bases. Germline lookup yields CDR1 SGHAT and CDR2 FQNNGV. This CDR3 region has 16 residues. The trim removed 2 bases at V and 8 bases at J, leaving 10 bases unmatched. CDR3 sequence reads: CASSLSGGKLSDEQFF. DNA for the CDR3: TGTGCCAGCAGCTTAAGCGGGGGGAAATTGAGCGATGAGCAGTTCTTC. The full variable domain, its missing parts supplied by reference TRBV11-2 and TRBJ2-1, is EAGVAQSPRYKIIEKRQSVAFWCNPISGHATLYWYQQILGQGPKLLIQFQNNGVVDDSQLPKDRFSAERLKGVDSTLKIQPAKLEDSAVYLCASSLSGGKLSDEQFFGPGTRLTVL.

The J gene is TRBJ2-7, the V gene TRBV7-8; D possibly corresponds to TRBD1 (6 bases). The germline V gene encodes CDR1 SGHVS and CDR2 FQNEAQ. This CDR3 comprises 14 residues. Trimming removed 3 bases from V and 3 bases from J, with 12 bases in between. CDR3 nucleotide sequence: TGTGCCAGCAGCTTGACGAAGGGGGTCTACGAGCAGTACTTC. Translation gives CASSLTKGVYEQYF.

The genes are TRBV6-5 and TRBJ2-7; 7 bases agree with TRBD2. Per the germline V gene, CDR1 is MNHEY and CDR2 is SVGAGI. This CDR3 region has 16 residues. Germline trimming cut 4 bases from V and 2 bases from J; bases unmatched to any gene: 11. DNA of the CDR3: TGTGCCAGCAGTTCCTTGGGTCGCGGGAGCCCCTACGAGCAGTACTTC. Protein product: CASSSLGRGSPYEQYF.

The V gene is TRBV30, the J gene TRBJ2-5; the match to TRBD1 covers 9 bases. Germline V gives CDR1 GTSNPN, CDR2 SVGIG (reference sequence). This CDR3 comprises 16 residues. The V gene end was trimmed by 2 bases and the J gene end by 2 bases; junction bases not matched to a gene: 9. CDR3 DNA sequence: TGTGCCTGGAGTTTAGGTCAAGACAGGGGGCAAGAGACCCAGTACTTC. The encoded protein is CAWSLGQDRGQETQYF.

CDR3 nucleotide sequence: TGTGCCAGCAGTGAAGGACAGGGGGTCTCCTACGAGCAGTACTTC. Translated, it gives CASSEGQGVSYEQYF. J is TRBJ2-7 and V is TRBV2; TRBD1 agrees at 9 bases. V lost 1 base to trimming and J lost 0 bases; unmatched junction nucleotides: 1. Germline CDR1 and CDR2: SNHLY and FYNNEI. The CDR3 consists of 15 residues.

The CDR3 DNA follows: TGTGCCAGCAGCTTGACAGGGCTCTTCTCTGGGGCCAACGTCCTGACTTTC. It encodes CASSLTGLFSGANVLTF. This rearrangement joins TRBV5-8 to TRBJ2-6; TRBD1 is a possible D gene (6 bases). The germline V and J ends were trimmed by 1 base and 0 bases, with 11 bases remaining between them. Germline lookup yields CDR1 SGHTS and CDR2 YDEGEE. The CDR3 runs 17 residues.

The chain joins TRBV10-3 to TRBJ1-2; TRBD1 aligns across 7 bases. Trimming at V came to 11 bases and at J to 6 bases, leaving 6 bases not matched to a gene. The CDR3 runs 11 residues. Germline CDR1 and CDR2: ENHRY and SYGVKD. The CDR3: CASQGVHGYTF. CDR3 nucleotide sequence: TGTGCCTCCCAGGGGGTACATGGCTACACCTTC.

V and J are TRBV28 and TRBJ1-1; D not resolved. Germline assignment: CDR1 MDHEN and CDR2 SYDVKM. CDR3 length: 13 residues. V was shortened by 3 bases and J by 6 bases, with 11 bases between the two germline ends. The CDR3 sequence is CASSLRLAAEAFF. As DNA, the CDR3 is TGTGCCAGCAGTTTGAGGTTGGCGGCTGAAGCTTTCTTT.

The rearrangement joins TRBV5-6 to TRBJ2-2; no clear D gene. V was clipped by 0 bases and J by 4 bases, with 4 bases between them. Germline CDR1 is SGHDT and CDR2 is YYEEEE. The CDR3 runs 13 residues. CDR3 sequence (DNA): TGTGCCAGCAGCTTGGCGGCCACCGGGGAGCTGTTTTTT. Translated: CASSLAATGELFF. The variable domain in full, completed from reference TRBV5-6 and TRBJ2-2, reads DAGVTQSPTHLIKTRGQQVTLRCSPKSGHDTVSWYQQALGQGPQFIFQYYEEEERQRGNFPDRFSGHQFPNYSSELNVNALLLGDSALYLCASSLAATGELFFGEGSRLTVL.

This chain connects TRBV18 to TRBJ2-7; possibly TRBD2 for D (6 bases). Germline V gene lookup returns CDR1 KGHSH and CDR2 LQKENI. Trimming took off 3 bases at V and 3 bases at J, with 9 bases between the two ends. The CDR3 is 13 amino acids. The CDR3 nucleotides read TGTGCCAGCTCACCGCAGGAGGGCTACGAGCAGTACTTC. Translating it yields CASSPQEGYEQYF.

The chain has TRBV27 and TRBJ1-5; D gene unclear. Germline-derived CDR1 and CDR2 are MNHEY and SMNVEV (reference sequence). The CDR3 consists of 13 residues. V lost 2 bases, J lost 5 bases, and 7 bases lay in between. This CDR3 reads CASSLQEYQPQHF. For the CDR3, the DNA is TGTGCCAGCAGTTTACAGGAGTATCAGCCCCAGCATTTT.

A word on this clone: The identical CDR3 is also encoded by other nucleotide sequences in the sample. The chain is built from TRBV28 and TRBJ2-7; D may be TRBD1 (5 bases). CDR3 size: 12 residues. V lost 7 bases, J lost 1 base, and 8 bases lay in between. CDR1 is MDHEN, CDR2 SYDVKM, per germline. CDR3: CASTTGSYEQYF. The DNA of the CDR3 is TGTGCCAGCACCACAGGATCCTACGAGCAGTACTTC.

The V call is TRBV29-1, the J call TRBJ2-7, with D possibly being TRBD1 (5 bases). CDR1 SQVTM and CDR2 ANQGSEA come from the germline V gene. Trimming removed 3 bases from V and 5 bases from J, with 17 bases in between. This CDR3 contains 14 residues. CDR3 residues: CSVEFPGRAHEQYF. The CDR3 DNA follows: TGCAGCGTTGAGTTCCCAGGGCGAGCCCACGAGCAGTACTTC.

The chain links TRBV6-5 to TRBJ2-7; the match to TRBD1 covers 9 bases. The CDR3 has 15 amino acids. Germline CDR1 MNHEY, CDR2 SVGAGI. V dropped 2 bases and J dropped 5; count of bases not matched to a gene: 7. The CDR3 bases are TGTGCCAGCAGTTACGGGACAGGGTTCGGAAACGAGCAGTACTTC. As protein: CASSYGTGFGNEQYF.

This clone appeared a single time. The chain couples TRBV7-2 to TRBJ1-2; tentative D call: TRBD1 (6 bases). Germline-derived CDR1 and CDR2 are SGHTA and FQGNSA. The CDR3 totals 14 residues. V lost 7 bases, J lost 4 bases, and 16 bases lay in between. CDR3 DNA sequence: TGTGCCAGCACCGAAATGGGGGCTGGCTATGGCTACACCTTC. Its protein product is CASTEMGAGYGYTF.

This clone showed up just once. The rearrangement joins TRBV28 to TRBJ2-5; D not certain. This CDR3 contains 15 residues. CDR1 MDHEN and CDR2 SYDVKM come from the germline V gene. V lost 6 bases, J lost 3 bases, and 17 bases lay in between. The CDR3 sequence: CASRPFSITEETQYF. CDR3 DNA: TGTGCCAGCAGGCCTTTTAGTATTACCGAAGAGACCCAGTACTTC.

The chain is built from TRBV12-5 and TRBJ1-4; the D is unclear. The CDR3 length is 15 residues. Germline V gene data show CDR1 as LGHNT and CDR2 as FRNRAP. V was trimmed by 1 base and J by 5 bases, leaving 11 bases between them. In DNA form, the CDR3 reads TGTGCTAGTGGTTTGGGGCAGGTCGGGAATGAAAAACTGTTTTTT. It codes for CASGLGQVGNEKLFF.

This sequence joins TRBV19 and TRBJ1-5; no definite D call. Trimming removed 3 bases at V and 6 bases at J, with 12 bases between. Germline V gives CDR1 LNHDA, CDR2 SQIVND (reference sequence). CDR3 length: 14 residues. The CDR3 bases are TGTGCCAGTAGTATGCGGGGTGGGGTTCAGCCCCAGCATTTT. This gives the protein CASSMRGGVQPQHF.

The J gene is TRBJ2-7, the V gene TRBV5-1; weak D call: TRBD2 (5 bases). The V gene lost 1 base and the J gene lost 3 bases, with 11 bases spanning the gap. Per germline, CDR1 SGHRS and CDR2 YFSETQ. The CDR3 is 14 amino acids. CDR3 sequence reads: CASSLRGIFYEQYF. Here the CDR3 DNA reads TGCGCCAGCAGCTTGCGAGGGATCTTCTACGAGCAGTACTTC.